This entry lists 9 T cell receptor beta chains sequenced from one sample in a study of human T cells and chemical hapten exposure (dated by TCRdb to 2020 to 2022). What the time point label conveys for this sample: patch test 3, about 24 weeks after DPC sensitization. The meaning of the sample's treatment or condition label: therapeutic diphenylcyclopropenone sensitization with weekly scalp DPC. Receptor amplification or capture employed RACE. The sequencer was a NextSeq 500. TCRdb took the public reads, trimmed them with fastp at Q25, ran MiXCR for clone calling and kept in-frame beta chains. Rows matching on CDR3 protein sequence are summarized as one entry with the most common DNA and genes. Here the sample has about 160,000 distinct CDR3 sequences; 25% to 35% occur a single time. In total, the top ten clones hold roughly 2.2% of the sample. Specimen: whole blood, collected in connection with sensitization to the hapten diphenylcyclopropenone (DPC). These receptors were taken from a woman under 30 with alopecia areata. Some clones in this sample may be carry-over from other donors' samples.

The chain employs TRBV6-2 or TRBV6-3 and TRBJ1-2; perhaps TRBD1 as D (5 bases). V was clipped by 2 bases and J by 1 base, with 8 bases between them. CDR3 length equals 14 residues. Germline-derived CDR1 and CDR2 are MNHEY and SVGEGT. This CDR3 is CASSYDRVNYGYTF. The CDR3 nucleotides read TGTGCCAGCAGTTACGACAGAGTTAACTATGGCTACACCTTC.

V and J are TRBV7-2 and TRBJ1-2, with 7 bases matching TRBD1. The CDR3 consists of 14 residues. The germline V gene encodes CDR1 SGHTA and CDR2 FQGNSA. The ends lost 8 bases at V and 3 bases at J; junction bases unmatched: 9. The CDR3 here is CASRLDRVDYGYTF. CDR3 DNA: TGTGCCAGCCGACTAGACAGGGTCGACTATGGCTACACCTTC.

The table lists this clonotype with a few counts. The CDR3 coding sequence is TGTGCCAGCAGCGAGAGGGGAATGTATACGCAGTATTTT. Translated, it gives CASSERGMYTQYF. V and J are TRBV3-1 and TRBJ2-3; D may correspond to TRBD1 or TRBD2 (5 bases each). Germline V gene data show CDR1 as LGHDT and CDR2 as YNNKEL (reference sequence). The CDR3 is 13 amino acids. The germline V and J ends were trimmed by 5 bases and 7 bases, with 13 bases remaining between them.

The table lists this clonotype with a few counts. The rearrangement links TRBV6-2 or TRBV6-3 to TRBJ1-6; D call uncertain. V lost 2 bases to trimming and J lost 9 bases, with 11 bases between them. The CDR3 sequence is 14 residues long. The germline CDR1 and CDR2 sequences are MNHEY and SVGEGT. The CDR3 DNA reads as TGTGCCAGCAGTTACGGTCTAAAGACTTCACCCCTCCACTTT. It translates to CASSYGLKTSPLHF.

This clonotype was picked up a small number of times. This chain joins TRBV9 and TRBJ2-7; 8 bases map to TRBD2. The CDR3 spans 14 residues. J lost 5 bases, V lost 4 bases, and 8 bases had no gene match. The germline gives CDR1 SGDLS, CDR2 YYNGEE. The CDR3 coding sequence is TGTGCCAGCAGCACCAATAGCGGGAAAGACGAGCAGTACTTC. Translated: CASSTNSGKDEQYF.

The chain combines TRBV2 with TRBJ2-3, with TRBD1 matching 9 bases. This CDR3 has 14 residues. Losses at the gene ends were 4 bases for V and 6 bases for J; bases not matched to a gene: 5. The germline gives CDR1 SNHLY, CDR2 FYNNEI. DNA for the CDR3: TGTGCCAGCAGTGTCAACAGGGGGCCGGATACGCAGTATTTT. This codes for CASSVNRGPDTQYF. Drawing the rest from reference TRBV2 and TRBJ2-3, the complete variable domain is EPEVTQTPSHQVTQMGQEVILRCVPISNHLYFYWYRQILGQKVEFLVSFYNNEISEKSEIFDDQFSVERPDGSNFTLKIRSTKLEDSAMYFCASSVNRGPDTQYFGPGTRLTVL.

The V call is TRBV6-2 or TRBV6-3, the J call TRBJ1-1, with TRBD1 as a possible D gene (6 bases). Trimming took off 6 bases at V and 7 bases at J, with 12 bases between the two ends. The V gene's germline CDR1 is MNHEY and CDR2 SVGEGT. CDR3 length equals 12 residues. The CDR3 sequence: CASSPNRVEAFF. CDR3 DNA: TGTGCCAGCAGCCCTAACAGGGTTGAAGCTTTCTTT.

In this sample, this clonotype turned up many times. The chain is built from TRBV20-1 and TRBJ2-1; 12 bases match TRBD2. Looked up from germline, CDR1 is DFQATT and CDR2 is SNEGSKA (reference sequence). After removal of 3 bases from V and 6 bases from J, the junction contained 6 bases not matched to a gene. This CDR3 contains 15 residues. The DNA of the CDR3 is TGCAGTGCTAGCGTCGGGACTAGCGGGTCCAATGAGCAGTTCTTC. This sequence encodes CSASVGTSGSNEQFF.

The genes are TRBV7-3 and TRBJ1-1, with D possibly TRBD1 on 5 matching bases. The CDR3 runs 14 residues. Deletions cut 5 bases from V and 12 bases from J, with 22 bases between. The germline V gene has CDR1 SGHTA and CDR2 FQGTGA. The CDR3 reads CASSQTSQGAVSFF. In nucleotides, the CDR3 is TGTGCCAGCAGCCAGACGTCGCAGGGCGCGGTGTCTTTCTTT.